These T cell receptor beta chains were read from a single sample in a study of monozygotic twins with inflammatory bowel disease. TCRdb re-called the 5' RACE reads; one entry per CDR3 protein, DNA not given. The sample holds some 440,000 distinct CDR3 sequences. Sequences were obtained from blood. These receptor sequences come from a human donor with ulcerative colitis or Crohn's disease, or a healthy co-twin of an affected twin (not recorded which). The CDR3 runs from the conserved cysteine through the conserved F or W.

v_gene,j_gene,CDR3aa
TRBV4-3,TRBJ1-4,CASSQSSPGTGDPTNEKLFF
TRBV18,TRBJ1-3,CASSPTSGNTIYF
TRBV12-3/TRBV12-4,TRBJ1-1,CASSPVQGYTEAFF
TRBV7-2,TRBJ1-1,CASSLYGQGEDTEAFF
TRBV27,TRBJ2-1,CASSLPNGLAGSNEQFF
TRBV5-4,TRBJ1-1,CASSPGQIYTEAFF
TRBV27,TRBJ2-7,CASRQQALSEEQYF
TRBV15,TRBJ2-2,CATSRDQGSGRVTGELFF
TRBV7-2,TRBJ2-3,CASSPGLAGGNTQYF
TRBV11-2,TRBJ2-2,CASSLSPPGELFF
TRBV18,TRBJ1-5,CASSPSGNYQPQHF
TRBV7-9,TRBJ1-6,CASSSAEGNSPLHF
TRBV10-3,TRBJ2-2,CAISEVSPSLTGELFF
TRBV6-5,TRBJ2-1,CASSYRLGQGPYNEQFF
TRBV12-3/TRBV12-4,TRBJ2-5,CASSFQGLGTQYF
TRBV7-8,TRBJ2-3,CASSLVGRGHADTQYF
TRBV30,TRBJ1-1,CAWSVGLNTEAFF
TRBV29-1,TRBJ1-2,CSVANGAYCYTF
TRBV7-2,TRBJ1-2,CASSRTQEGYTF
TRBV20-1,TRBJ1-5,CSARQGTQPQHF
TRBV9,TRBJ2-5,CASSAATGPIETQYF
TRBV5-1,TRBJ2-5,CASSLVFNREEETQYF
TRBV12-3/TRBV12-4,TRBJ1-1,CASRARDSLNTEAFF
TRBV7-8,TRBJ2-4,CASSARTGGIQYF
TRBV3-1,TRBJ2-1,CASSQEWTGANEQFF
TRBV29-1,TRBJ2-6,CSGEIPGANVLTF
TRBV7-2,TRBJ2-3,CASSRLAGITSTDTQYF
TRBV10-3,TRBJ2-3,CAISSLAGGTDTQYF
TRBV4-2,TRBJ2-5,CASSQASGAGETQYF
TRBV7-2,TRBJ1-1,CASSLTQGGTEAFF
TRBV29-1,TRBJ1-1,CSAAEMWESEPIF
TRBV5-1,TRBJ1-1,CASSLTTGNTEAFF
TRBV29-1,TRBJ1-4,CSAGRDEKLFF
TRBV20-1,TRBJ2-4,CSARGQVENIQYF
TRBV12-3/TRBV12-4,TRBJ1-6,CASSFFTGSPLHF
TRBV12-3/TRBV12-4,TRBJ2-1,CASSLANGGNEEQFF
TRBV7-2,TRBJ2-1,CASSLAEAFYNEQFF
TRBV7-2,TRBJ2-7,CASSFARDSYEQYF
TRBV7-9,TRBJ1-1,CASRVVIREAFF
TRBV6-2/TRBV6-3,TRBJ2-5,CASSSPRLSQYF
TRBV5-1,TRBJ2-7,CASSYTRGYEQYF
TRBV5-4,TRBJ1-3,CASSLDITGNTIYF
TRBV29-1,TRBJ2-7,CSGTGTVGEQYF
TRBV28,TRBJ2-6,CASSFSGTGRPGANVLTF
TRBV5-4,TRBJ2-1,CASSLGSGIWDEQFF
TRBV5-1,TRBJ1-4,CASSFNSYNEKLFF
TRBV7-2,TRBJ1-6,CASTQTENYNSPLHF
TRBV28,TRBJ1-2,CASRAETASYGYTF
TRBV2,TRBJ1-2,CASSEEGALGYGYTF
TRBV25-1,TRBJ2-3,CASSESRVPDTQYF
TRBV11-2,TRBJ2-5,CASSFSVSERETQYF
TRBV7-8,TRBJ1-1,CASSLGLTGWIRTEAFF
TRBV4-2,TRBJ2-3,CASSPELALDTQYF